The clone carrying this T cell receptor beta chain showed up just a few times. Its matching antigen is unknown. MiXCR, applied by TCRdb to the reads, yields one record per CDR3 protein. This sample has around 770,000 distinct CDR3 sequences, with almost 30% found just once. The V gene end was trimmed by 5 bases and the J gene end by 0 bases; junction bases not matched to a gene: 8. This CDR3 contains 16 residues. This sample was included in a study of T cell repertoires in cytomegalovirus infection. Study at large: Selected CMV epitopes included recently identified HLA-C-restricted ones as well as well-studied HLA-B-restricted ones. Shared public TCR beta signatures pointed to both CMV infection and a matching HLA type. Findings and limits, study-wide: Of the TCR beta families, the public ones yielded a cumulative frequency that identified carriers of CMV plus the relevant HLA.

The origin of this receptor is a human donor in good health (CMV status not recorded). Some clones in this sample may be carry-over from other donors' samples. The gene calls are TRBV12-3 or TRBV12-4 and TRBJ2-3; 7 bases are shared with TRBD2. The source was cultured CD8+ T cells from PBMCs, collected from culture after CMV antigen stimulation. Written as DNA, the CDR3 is TGTGCCAGCAGTCCCTTTGGGGGGGGTAGCACAGATACGCAGTATTTT. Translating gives CASSPFGGGSTDTQYF.